The next 4 T cell receptor beta chains were all read from a single sample in a study of blood T cell repertoires in COVID-19. The assay was immunoSEQ multiplex PCR, and TCRdb's table has in-frame clones only and misses some. The data contain about 99,000 clones, over 80% of them singletons. Sequenced input: peripheral blood. The source of these receptors is a man in his forties or fifties with acute or convalescent COVID-19.

This clone was detected once. The chain links TRBV24-1 to TRBJ2-5; 8 nucleotides agree with TRBD2. The V gene's germline CDR1 is KGHDR and CDR2 SFDVKD. The V and J ends lost 9 bases and 3 bases, in that order; junction bases with no gene match: 14. The CDR3 sequence is 16 residues long. The DNA of the CDR3 is TGTGCCACCTCGGCGTCCAGCGGGAGATATAAAGAGACCCAGTACTTC. This translates into CATSASSGRYKETQYF.

This clone was seen only once. The J gene is TRBJ2-1, the V gene TRBV5-1; 11 bases fit TRBD2. With 3 bases clipped from V and 3 bases from J, the junction kept 2 bases outside the gene matches. This CDR3 has 15 residues. Per germline, CDR1 SGHRS and CDR2 YFSETQ. DNA of the CDR3: TGCGCCAGCAGCTCCGGGACTAGCGGCTACAATGAGCAGTTCTTC. Translation gives CASSSGTSGYNEQFF.

The J gene is TRBJ2-2, the V gene TRBV5-4; 7 positions match TRBD1. The CDR3 length is 16 residues. J gave up 2 bases and V 3 bases, and 7 bases lay outside the gene matches. Germline V CDR1 and CDR2: SGHNT, YYREEE (reference sequence). The CDR3 here is CASSYAGTANTGELFF. The CDR3 coding sequence is TGTGCCAGCAGCTATGCCGGGACAGCCAACACCGGGGAGCTGTTTTTT.

This clone has only a few counts. This specimen includes other DNA sequences encoding the same CDR3. This chain links TRBV5-1 with TRBJ2-7, with 7 bases fitting TRBD2. With 0 bases clipped from V and 4 bases from J, the junction kept 1 base outside the gene matches. The CDR3 totals 13 residues. The germline gives CDR1 SGHRS, CDR2 YFSETQ. The CDR3 bases are TGCGCCAGCAGCTTGGGAGCGGGGTACGAGCAGTACTTC. As protein: CASSLGAGYEQYF.